A single sample gave rise to the 3 T cell receptor beta chains below, sequenced in a study of control samples from healthy donors and cancer patients. Data came from immunoSEQ multiplex PCR; TCRdb stores just in-frame clones and leaves some out. The sample has 150,000 to 160,000 clones; roughly 94% are singletons. The sample comprised blood. All receptors come from a man in his forties or fifties in good health.

Note on this clone: Other DNA sequences in the sample encode the same CDR3. The chain links TRBV7-2 to TRBJ1-1, with D tentatively TRBD1 (6 bases). In germline, CDR1 is SGHTA, CDR2 FQGNSA. There are 14 residues in the CDR3. Between the trimmed V and J ends, which lost 6 bases and 1 base, there was a span of 12 bases. The CDR3 loop reads CASRSSTGNTEAFF. The CDR3 nucleotides are TGTGCCAGCAGATCTTCGACAGGGAACACTGAAGCTTTCTTT.

CDR3 nucleotide sequence: TGTGCCAGCAGGGGTAGGGGGGGGAGCAATCAGCCCCAGCATTTT. Translated, it gives CASRGRGGSNQPQHF. This chain links TRBV6-5 with TRBJ1-5, with D tentatively TRBD1 (6 bases). Germline CDR1 and CDR2: MNHEY and SVGAGI. The CDR3 has 15 amino acids. V shed 6 bases and J shed 1 base, with 13 bases lying between them.

The J gene is TRBJ1-1, the V gene TRBV4-1; tentatively, D is TRBD1 (5 bases). The CDR3 totals 14 residues. Trimming took 3 bases from V and 1 from J, leaving 9 bases between them. The germline CDR1 and CDR2 sequences are MGHRA and YSYEKL. The CDR3 is CASSQATANTEAFF. The DNA for the CDR3 is TGCGCCAGCAGCCAGGCGACAGCGAACACTGAAGCTTTCTTT.